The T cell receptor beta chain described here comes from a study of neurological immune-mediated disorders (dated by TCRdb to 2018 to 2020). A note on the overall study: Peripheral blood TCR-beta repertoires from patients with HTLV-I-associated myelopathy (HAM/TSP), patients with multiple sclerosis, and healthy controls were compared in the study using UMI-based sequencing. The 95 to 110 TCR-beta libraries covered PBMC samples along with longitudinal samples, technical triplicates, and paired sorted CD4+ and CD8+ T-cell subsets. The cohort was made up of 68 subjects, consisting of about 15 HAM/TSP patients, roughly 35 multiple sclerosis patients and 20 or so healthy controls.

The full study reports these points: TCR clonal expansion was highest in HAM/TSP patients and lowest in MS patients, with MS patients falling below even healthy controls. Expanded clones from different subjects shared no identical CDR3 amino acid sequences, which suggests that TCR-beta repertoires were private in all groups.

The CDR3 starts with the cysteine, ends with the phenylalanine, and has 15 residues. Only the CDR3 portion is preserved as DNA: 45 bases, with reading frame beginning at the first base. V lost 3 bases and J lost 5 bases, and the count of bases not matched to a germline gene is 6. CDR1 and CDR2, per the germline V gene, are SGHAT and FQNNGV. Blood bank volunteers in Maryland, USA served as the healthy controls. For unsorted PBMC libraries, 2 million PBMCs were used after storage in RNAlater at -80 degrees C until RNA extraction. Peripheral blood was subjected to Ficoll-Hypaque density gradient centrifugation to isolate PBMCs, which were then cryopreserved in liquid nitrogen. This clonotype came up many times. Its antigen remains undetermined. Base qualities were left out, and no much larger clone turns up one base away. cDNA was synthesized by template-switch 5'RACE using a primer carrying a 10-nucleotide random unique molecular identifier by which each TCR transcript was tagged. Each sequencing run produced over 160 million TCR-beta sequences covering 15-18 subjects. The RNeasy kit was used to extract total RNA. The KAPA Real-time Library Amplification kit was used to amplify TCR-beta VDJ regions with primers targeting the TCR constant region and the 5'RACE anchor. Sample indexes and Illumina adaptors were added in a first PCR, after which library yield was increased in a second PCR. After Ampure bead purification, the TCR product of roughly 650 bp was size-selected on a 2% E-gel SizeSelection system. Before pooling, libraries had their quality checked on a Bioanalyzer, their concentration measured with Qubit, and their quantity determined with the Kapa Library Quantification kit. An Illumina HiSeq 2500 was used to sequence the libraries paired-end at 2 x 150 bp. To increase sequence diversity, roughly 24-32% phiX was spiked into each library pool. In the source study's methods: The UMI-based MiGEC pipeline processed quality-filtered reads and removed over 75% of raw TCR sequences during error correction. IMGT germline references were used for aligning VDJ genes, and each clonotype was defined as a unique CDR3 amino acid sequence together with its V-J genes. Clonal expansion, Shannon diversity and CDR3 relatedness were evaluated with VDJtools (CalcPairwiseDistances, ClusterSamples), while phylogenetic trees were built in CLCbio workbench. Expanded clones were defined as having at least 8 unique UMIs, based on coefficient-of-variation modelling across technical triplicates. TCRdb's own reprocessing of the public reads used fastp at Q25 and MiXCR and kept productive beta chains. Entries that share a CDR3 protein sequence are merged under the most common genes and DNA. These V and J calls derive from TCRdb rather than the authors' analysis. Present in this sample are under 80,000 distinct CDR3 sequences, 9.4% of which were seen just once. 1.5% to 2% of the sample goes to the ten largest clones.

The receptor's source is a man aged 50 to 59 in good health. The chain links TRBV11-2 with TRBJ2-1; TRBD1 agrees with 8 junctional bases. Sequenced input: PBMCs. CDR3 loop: CASSFQGAEDNEQFF. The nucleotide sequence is TGTGCCAGCAGCTTTCAGGGGGCGGAGGACAATGAGCAGTTCTTC.